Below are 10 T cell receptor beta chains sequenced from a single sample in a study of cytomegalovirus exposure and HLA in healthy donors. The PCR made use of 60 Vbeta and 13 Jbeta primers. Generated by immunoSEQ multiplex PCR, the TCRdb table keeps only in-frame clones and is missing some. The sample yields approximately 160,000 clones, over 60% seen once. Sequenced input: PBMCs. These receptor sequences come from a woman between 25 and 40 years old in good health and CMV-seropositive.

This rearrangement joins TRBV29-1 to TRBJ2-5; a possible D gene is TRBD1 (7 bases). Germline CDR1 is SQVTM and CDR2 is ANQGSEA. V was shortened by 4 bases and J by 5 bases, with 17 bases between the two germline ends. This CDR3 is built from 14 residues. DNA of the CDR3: TGCAGCGTTGGAAGACAGGGAGGAGGGGAGACCCAGTACTTC. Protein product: CSVGRQGGGETQYF.

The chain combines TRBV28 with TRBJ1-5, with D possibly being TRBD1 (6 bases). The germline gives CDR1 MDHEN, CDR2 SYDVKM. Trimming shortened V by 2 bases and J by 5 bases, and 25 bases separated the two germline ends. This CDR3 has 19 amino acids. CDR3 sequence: CASSLRVAHQDSLDQPQHF. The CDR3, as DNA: TGTGCCAGCAGTTTAAGGGTAGCGCATCAGGACAGCCTCGATCAGCCCCAGCATTTT.

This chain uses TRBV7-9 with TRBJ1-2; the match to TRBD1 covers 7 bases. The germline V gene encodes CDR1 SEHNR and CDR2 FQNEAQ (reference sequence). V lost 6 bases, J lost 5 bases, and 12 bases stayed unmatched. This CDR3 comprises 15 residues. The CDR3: CASSLQGRTGYGYTF. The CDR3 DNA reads TGTGCCAGCAGTCTACAGGGGAGGACTGGGTATGGCTACACCTTC.

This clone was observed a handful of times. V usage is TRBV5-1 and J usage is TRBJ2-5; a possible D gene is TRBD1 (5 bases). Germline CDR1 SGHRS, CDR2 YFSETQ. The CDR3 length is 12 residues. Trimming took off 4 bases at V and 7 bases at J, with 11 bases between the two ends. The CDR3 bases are TGCGCCAGCAGCCTACAGGTGGGGACCCAGTACTTC. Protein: CASSLQVGTQYF.

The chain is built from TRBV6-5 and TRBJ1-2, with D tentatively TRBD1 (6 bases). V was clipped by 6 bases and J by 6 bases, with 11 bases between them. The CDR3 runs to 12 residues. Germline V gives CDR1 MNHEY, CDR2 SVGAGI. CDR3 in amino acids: CASSPEGDGYTF. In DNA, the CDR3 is TGTGCCAGCAGCCCCGAGGGGGATGGCTACACCTTC.

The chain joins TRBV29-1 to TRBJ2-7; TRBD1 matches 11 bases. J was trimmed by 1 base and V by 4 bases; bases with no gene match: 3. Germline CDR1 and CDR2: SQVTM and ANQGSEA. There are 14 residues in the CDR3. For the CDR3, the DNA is TGCAGCGTTGCTAGGGACAGGGGGTCCTACGAGCAGTACTTC. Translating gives CSVARDRGSYEQYF.

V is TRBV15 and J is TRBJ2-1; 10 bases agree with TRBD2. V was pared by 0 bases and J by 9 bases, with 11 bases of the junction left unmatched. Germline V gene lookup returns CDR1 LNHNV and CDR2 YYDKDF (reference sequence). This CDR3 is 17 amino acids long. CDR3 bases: TGTGCCACCAGCAGAGATCAATCTAGCGGGAGTTACGGTGAGCAGTTCTTC. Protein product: CATSRDQSSGSYGEQFF.

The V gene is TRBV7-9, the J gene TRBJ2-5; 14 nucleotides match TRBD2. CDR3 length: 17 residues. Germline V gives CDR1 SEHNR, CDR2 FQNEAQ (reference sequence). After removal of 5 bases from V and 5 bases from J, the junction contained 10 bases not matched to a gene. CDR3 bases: TGTGCCAGCAGCCGACCGCCCAGACTAGCGGGAGGGGAGACCCAGTACTTC. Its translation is CASSRPPRLAGGETQYF.

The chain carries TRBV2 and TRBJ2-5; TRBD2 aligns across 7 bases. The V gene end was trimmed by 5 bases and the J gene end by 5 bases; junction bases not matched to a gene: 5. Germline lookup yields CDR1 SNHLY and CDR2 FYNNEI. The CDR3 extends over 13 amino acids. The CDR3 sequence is CASSRLARETQYF. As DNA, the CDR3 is TGTGCCAGCAGTAGACTAGCACGGGAGACCCAGTACTTC.

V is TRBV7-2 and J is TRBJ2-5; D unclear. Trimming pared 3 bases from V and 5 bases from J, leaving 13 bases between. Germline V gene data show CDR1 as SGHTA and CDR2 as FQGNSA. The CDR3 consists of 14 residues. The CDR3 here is CASSLAPSSETQYF. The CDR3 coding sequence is TGTGCCAGCAGCTTGGCCCCATCCTCCGAGACCCAGTACTTC.